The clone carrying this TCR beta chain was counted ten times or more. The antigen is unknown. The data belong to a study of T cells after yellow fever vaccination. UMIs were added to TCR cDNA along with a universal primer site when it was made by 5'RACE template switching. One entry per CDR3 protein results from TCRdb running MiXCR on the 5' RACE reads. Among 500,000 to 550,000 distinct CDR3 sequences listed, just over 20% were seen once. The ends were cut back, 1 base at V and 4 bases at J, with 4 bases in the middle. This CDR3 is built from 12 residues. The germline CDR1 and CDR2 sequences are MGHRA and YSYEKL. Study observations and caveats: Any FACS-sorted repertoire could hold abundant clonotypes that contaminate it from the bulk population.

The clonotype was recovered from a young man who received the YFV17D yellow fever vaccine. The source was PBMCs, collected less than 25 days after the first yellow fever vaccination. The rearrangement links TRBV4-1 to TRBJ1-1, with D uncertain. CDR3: CASSQVSTEAFF. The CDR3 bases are TGCGCCAGCAGCCAAGTAAGCACTGAAGCTTTCTTT.